The rows below give T cell receptor beta chains drawn from one sample of a study of blood T cell repertoires in COVID-19. Libraries were prepared by immunoSEQ multiplex PCR; TCRdb keeps only in-frame clonotypes and omits some of them. The repertoire consists of 12,000 to 15,000 clones, with 80% to 90% occurring once and the leading ten covering 2.9%. The specimen sequenced was peripheral blood. The receptors were gathered from a human donor in a cohort sampled during active COVID-19. CDR3s include the opening cysteine and the closing phenylalanine or tryptophan. The D gene is left open where the match is weak. Only some rows state a clone size, as once, few, many or a class for expanded clones.

TRBD1 TRBJ1-4 NA TRBV28 TGTGCCAGCAGTTCCACAGGGGTTTCTGAAAAACTGTTTTTT CASSSTGVSEKLFF
NA TRBJ1-3 NA TRBV6-2/TRBV6-3 TGTGCCAGCAGTCTGCGACAGGTTGGAAACACCATATATTTT CASSLRQVGNTIYF
TRBD2 TRBJ2-7 few TRBV5-1 TGCGCCAGCAGCTTAGATAGCGGGAGGGTACGCTACGAGCAGTACTTC CASSLDSGRVRYEQYF
TRBD1 TRBJ2-7 NA TRBV19 TGTGCCAGTAGAGGAAACAGGGGGCCCTACGAGCAGTACTTC CASRGNRGPYEQYF
TRBD1 TRBJ2-7 NA TRBV5-6 TGTGCCAGCAGCGGAACAGGGGGCGCAAGATACGAGCAGTACTTC CASSGTGGARYEQYF
TRBD1 TRBJ1-5 NA TRBV27 TGTGCCAGCAGTTCCCTGGGACAGGGGAGCAATCAGCCCCAGCATTTT CASSSLGQGSNQPQHF
NA TRBJ1-2 NA TRBV30 TGTGCCTGGAGTGTTTGGGGCAGGGAAGACTATGGCTACACCTTC CAWSVWGREDYGYTF
NA TRBJ1-2 NA TRBV12-2 TGTGCAATTGTGGAGGGGAGAAGTCGTGGCTACACCTTC CAIVEGRSRGYTF
NA TRBJ1-2 NA TRBV6-5 TGTGCCAGCAGCGGACAGAGACCTTCCGGGGGCTACACCTTC CASSGQRPSGGYTF
NA TRBJ2-7 NA TRBV6-2/TRBV6-3 TGTGCCAGCAGTTACGGAGCCTCATCCTACGAGCAGTACTTC CASSYGASSYEQYF
TRBD1 TRBJ1-1 NA TRBV18 TGTGCCAGCTCCGGGACAGGGGGCACTGAAGCTTTCTTT CASSGTGGTEAFF
TRBD1 TRBJ1-1 NA TRBV6-6 TGTGCCAGCAGTTACCCACTAGGGACAGGGACCACTGAAGCTTTCTTT CASSYPLGTGTTEAFF
TRBD1 TRBJ2-7 NA TRBV6-5 TGTGCCAGCAGGAGACAGGGTCAAACCTACGAGCAGTACTTC CASRRQGQTYEQYF
NA TRBJ2-1 NA TRBV7-9 TGTGCCAGCAGCTTGTACGGAGGGCCTACCTACAATGAGCAGTTCTTC CASSLYGGPTYNEQFF
NA TRBJ1-1 once TRBV12-5 TGTGCTAGTGGTTTGGCCCTCGGGGTTGAAGCTTTCTTT CASGLALGVEAFF
NA TRBJ1-6 NA TRBV14 TGTGCCAGCAGCCAGGGGGGGGCTGGTTCACCCCTCCACTTT CASSQGGAGSPLHF
NA TRBJ1-2 NA TRBV5-1 TGCGCCAGCAGCTTGGACCAGGGCCGTGGCTACACCTTC CASSLDQGRGYTF
TRBD2 TRBJ2-7 NA TRBV6-2/TRBV6-3 TGTGCCAGCAGACCTAGCGGGAGGGCCGGGGAGGAGCAGTACTTC CASRPSGRAGEEQYF
NA TRBJ2-7 NA TRBV19 TGTGCCAGTAGCGGGGTCGGGGCCTACGAGCAGTACTTC CASSGVGAYEQYF
NA TRBJ1-4 NA TRBV20-1 TGCAGTGTCCCGAAAGGGGGAAAACTGTTTTTT CSVPKGGKLFF
NA TRBJ1-1 NA TRBV5-4 TGTGCCAGCAGCTTTACCGGGACACTCCAAGCTTTCTTT CASSFTGTLQAFF
NA TRBJ1-2 NA TRBV18 TGTGCCAGCTCACCACTGGAGGGGGGCTACACCTTC CASSPLEGGYTF
NA TRBJ1-1 once TRBV5-5 TGTGCCAGCAGCATCAGGGGAGGGGACACTGAAGCTTTCTTT CASSIRGGDTEAFF